This TCR beta chain was captured by sequencing in a study of cytotoxic CD8 clonotypes in ibrutinib-treated CLL. Study-level background: With a range of 6 to 36, the median treatment time before response samples were taken was under 15 months. Points from the study as a whole: Clonality was higher at ibrutinib response and returned toward baseline at progression. Under treatment, the uncommon public clonotypes either contracted or remained stable. Patients showed higher baseline clonality than age-matched healthy donors, and it tracked circulating CD8+ T-cell counts.

A note on this clone: Its target is not known.

The table came from immunoSEQ multiplex PCR; TCRdb's copy has only in-frame clones and leaves some out. The sample has 90,000 to 150,000 clones; approximately 58% are singletons. Germline V lookup: CDR1 MNHEY, CDR2 SMNVEV (reference sequence). After removal of 3 bases from V and 6 bases from J, the junction contained 4 bases not matched to a gene. This CDR3 is built from 15 residues. The V call is TRBV27, the J call TRBJ2-1, with 11 bases aligning to TRBD1. Sequenced material: PBMCs, taken after 24 months of ibrutinib treatment. The TCR originated in a human donor with chronic lymphocytic leukemia. CDR3 region: CASSFGTGGGNEQFF. The CDR3 coding sequence is TGTGCCAGCAGTTTTGGGACAGGGGGAGGCAATGAGCAGTTCTTC.